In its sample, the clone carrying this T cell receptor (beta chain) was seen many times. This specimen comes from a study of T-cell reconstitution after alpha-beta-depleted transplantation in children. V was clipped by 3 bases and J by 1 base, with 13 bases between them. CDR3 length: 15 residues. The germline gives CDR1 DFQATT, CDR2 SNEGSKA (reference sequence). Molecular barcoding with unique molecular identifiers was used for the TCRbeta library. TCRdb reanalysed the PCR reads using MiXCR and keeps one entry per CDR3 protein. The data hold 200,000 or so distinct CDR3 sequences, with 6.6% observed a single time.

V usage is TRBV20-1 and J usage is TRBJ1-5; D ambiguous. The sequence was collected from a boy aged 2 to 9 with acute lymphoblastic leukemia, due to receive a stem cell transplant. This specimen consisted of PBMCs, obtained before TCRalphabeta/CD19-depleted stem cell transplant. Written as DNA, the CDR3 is TGCAGTGCTAGCGGTCCGGGGATGAGCAATCAGCCCCAGCATTTT. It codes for CSASGPGMSNQPQHF.